This is a list of T cell receptor beta chains from one sample in a study of long-term antiretroviral therapy in people with HIV. Sequencing used immunoSEQ multiplex PCR; TCRdb keeps in-frame clones, though not all of them. Of approximately 32,000 clones in the sample, roughly 80% are singletons; the top ten hold roughly 8.6%. This sample comprised unsorted PBMCs, obtained 0.4 years before starting antiretroviral therapy. These receptors all stem from a man between 18 and 35 years old with HIV. The CDR3 runs from the conserved cysteine through the conserved F or W. The D gene is left open where the match is weak. Clone size is given for some rows only: seen once, a few or many times, or a class if the clone is expanded.

clone size	V gene	D gene	J gene	CDR3 DNA	CDR3 protein
NA	TRBV30	NA	TRBJ2-3	TGTGCCTGGAGTAGCGAGTTGTTTAGGGTGAGCGTCGGTAGCACAGATACGCAGTATTTT	CAWSSELFRVSVGSTDTQYF
NA	TRBV6-4	TRBD1	TRBJ1-4	TGTGCCAGCAGTCCAGGGACAGCAACTAATGAAAAACTGTTTTTT	CASSPGTATNEKLFF
once	TRBV2	NA	TRBJ2-5	TGTGCCAGCAGCCCCCAAGAGACCCAGTACTTC	CASSPQETQYF
NA	TRBV7-2	NA	TRBJ2-1	TGTGCCAGCAGCTTACTAGCGCGCCAATACAATGAGCAGTTCTTC	CASSLLARQYNEQFF
NA	TRBV7-9	TRBD2	TRBJ2-3	TGTGCCAGCAGCTTATCCCCCGCTCTTACTAGCGGGAGCACAGATACGCAGTATTTT	CASSLSPALTSGSTDTQYF
NA	TRBV6-4	NA	TRBJ2-2	TGTGCCAGCAGTGATGGCACCGGGGAGCTGTTTTTT	CASSDGTGELFF
NA	TRBV5-4	TRBD1	TRBJ1-2	TGTGCCAGCAGCCAGACAGGGAACTATGGCTACACCTTC	CASSQTGNYGYTF
NA	TRBV6-5	NA	TRBJ1-1	TGTGCCAGCAGTTCTCTTTGGGGGGTCAAAAGTAAAGCTTTCTTT	CASSSLWGVKSKAFF
NA	TRBV6-5	TRBD1	TRBJ1-5	TGTGCCAGCAGTTTTTCTACAGGGGTTCAGCCCCAGCATTTT	CASSFSTGVQPQHF
NA	TRBV6-1	NA	TRBJ1-2	TGTGCCAGCAGTGGACTACTGGGGTTTGGAGGCTACACCTTC	CASSGLLGFGGYTF
NA	TRBV13	NA	TRBJ2-1	TGTGCCAGCAGCTCATACAGCAATGAGCAGTTCTTC	CASSSYSNEQFF
NA	TRBV15	NA	TRBJ2-7	TGTGCCACCAGCAGAGAGGAACCCCGAACCATTGGTCCCTGGCACGAGCAGTACTTC	CATSREEPRTIGPWHEQYF